These 21 T cell receptor beta chains came from one sample sequenced in a study of blood T cell repertoires in COVID-19. The data were produced by immunoSEQ multiplex PCR, yet TCRdb's version contains in-frame clones alone and is incomplete. This sample carries hundreds of thousands of clones, over 80% of them seen once, and the ten largest clones take just over 2.5%. Sample: PBMCs or T cells enriched from blood (not recorded which). The receptors here all came from a woman under 40 with acute COVID-19.

This clone was counted a few times. V usage is TRBV4-1 and J usage is TRBJ2-2, with D maybe TRBD1 (6 bases). Trimming pared 0 bases from V and 3 bases from J, leaving 17 bases between. Germline CDR1 reads MGHRA; CDR2 reads YSYEKL. This CDR3 has 18 amino acids. Written as DNA, the CDR3 is TGCGCCAGCAGCCAAGATAGCACAGGGACGTGGCACACCGGGGAGCTGTTTTTT. This sequence encodes CASSQDSTGTWHTGELFF.

The rearrangement uses TRBV19 and TRBJ1-2; D not certain. Germline CDR1 reads LNHDA; CDR2 reads SQIVND (reference sequence). V gave up 7 bases and J gave up 13 bases, with 22 bases separating them. The CDR3 contains 13 residues. The CDR3 sequence: CASTLGGGRDFTF. The CDR3 nucleotides read TGTGCCAGTACCCTCGGAGGAGGGAGAGATTTCACCTTC.

The chain employs TRBV6-2 or TRBV6-3 and TRBJ2-7; 7 nucleotides match TRBD2. Germline loops: CDR1 MNHEY, CDR2 SVGEGT. Losses at the gene ends were 5 bases for V and 3 bases for J; bases not matched to a gene: 4. The CDR3 runs 13 residues. In DNA, the CDR3 is TGTGCCAGCAGTCCGGGGGGAAGCTACGAGCAGTACTTC. This sequence encodes CASSPGGSYEQYF.

The V and J genes are TRBV5-6 and TRBJ2-2; 8 bases map to TRBD1. This CDR3 has 13 residues. Losses at the gene ends were 4 bases for V and 9 bases for J; bases not matched to a gene: 5. The germline V gene has CDR1 SGHDT and CDR2 YYEEEE. The CDR3 protein is CASSMDRARELFF. In DNA, the CDR3 is TGTGCCAGCAGCATGGACAGGGCCAGGGAGCTGTTTTTT.

The chain uses TRBV18 and TRBJ1-4, with 11 bases that match TRBD1. The CDR3 is 15 amino acids. Looked up from germline, CDR1 is KGHSH and CDR2 is LQKENI. V lost 0 bases, J lost 15 bases, and 9 bases stayed unmatched. CDR3 sequence (DNA): TGTGCCAGCTCACCACCTTGGGGACAGGGGGTCGGATTGTTTTTT. Protein: CASSPPWGQGVGLFF.

V gene TRBV18 combines with J gene TRBJ1-2, with D uncertain. Trimming removed 2 bases at V and 9 bases at J, with 13 bases between. The CDR3 consists of 13 residues. Per germline, CDR1 KGHSH and CDR2 LQKENI. The CDR3 DNA reads as TGTGCCAGCTCACCATCCGCGAGGGTGAGCTACACCTTC. Protein sequence: CASSPSARVSYTF.

This chain connects TRBV9 to TRBJ2-2; D is possibly TRBD1 (6 bases). Germline loops: CDR1 SGDLS, CDR2 YYNGEE. This CDR3 contains 14 residues. With 4 bases removed from V and 6 bases from J, the gap between germline ends came to 13 bases. DNA of the CDR3: TGTGCCAGCAGCACCCCAGGGGTTCCCGGGGAGCTGTTTTTT. Translation gives CASSTPGVPGELFF.

This chain connects TRBV5-5 to TRBJ1-5, with TRBD1 matching 8 bases. The CDR3 runs to 15 residues. From germline, CDR1 is SGHKS and CDR2 YYEKEE (reference sequence). V lost 2 bases to trimming and J lost 4 bases; unmatched junction nucleotides: 5. In DNA, the CDR3 is TGTGCCAGCAGCTTAGTACAGGGGGATAATCAGCCCCAGCATTTT. It codes for CASSLVQGDNQPQHF.

V is TRBV18 and J is TRBJ1-1, with TRBD1 matching 12 bases. The germline gives CDR1 KGHSH, CDR2 LQKENI. This CDR3 has 14 amino acids. The junction had 2 bases not matched to a gene; V was cut back by 4 bases and J by 5 bases. CDR3 sequence (DNA): TGTGCCAGCTCACTGGGACAGGGGGCGACTGAAGCTTTCTTT. It codes for CASSLGQGATEAFF. Using reference TRBV18 and TRBJ1-1 for the parts outside the CDR3, the full variable domain is NAGVMQNPRHLVRRRGQEARLRCSPMKGHSHVYWYRQLPEEGLKFMVYLQKENIIDESGMPKERFSAEFPKEGPSILRIQQVVRGDSAAYFCASSLGQGATEAFFGQGTRLTVV.

This sequence joins TRBV3-1 (or the pseudogene TRBV3-2) and TRBJ2-7, with TRBD1 matching 7 bases. The germline V gene has CDR1 LGHDT and CDR2 YNNKEL (reference sequence). The CDR3 loop spans 15 amino acids. The junction had 10 bases not matched to a gene; V was cut back by 1 base and J by 7 bases. The CDR3 sequence is CASSQGRDSSREQYF. The CDR3, as DNA: TGTGCCAGCAGCCAAGGAAGGGACAGCTCTCGGGAGCAGTACTTC.

The chain carries TRBV6-5 and TRBJ1-6; D remains unclear. Trimming pared 6 bases from V and 0 bases from J, leaving 6 bases between. CDR3 length: 14 residues. CDR1 and CDR2 (germline): MNHEY, SVGAGI. The DNA of the CDR3 is TGTGCCAGCAGCGGGAGCTCCTATAATTCACCCCTCCACTTT. It codes for CASSGSSYNSPLHF.

The chain couples TRBV29-1 to TRBJ2-5; the match to TRBD1 covers 9 bases. From germline, CDR1 is SQVTM and CDR2 ANQGSEA. The CDR3 runs 16 residues. J was trimmed by 4 bases and V by 3 bases; bases with no gene match: 12. The CDR3 sequence is CSVDPHGQGRGETQYF. CDR3 in DNA: TGCAGCGTTGACCCTCACGGACAGGGGAGGGGAGAGACCCAGTACTTC. Combining the CDR3 with reference TRBV29-1 and TRBJ2-5 gives the whole variable domain SAVISQKPSRDICQRGTSLTIQCQVDSQVTMMFWYRQQPGQSLTLIATANQGSEATYESGFVIDKFPISRPNLTFSTLTVSNMSPEDSSIYLCSVDPHGQGRGETQYFGPGTRLLVL.

The chain has TRBV3-1 (or the pseudogene TRBV3-2) and TRBJ2-7; unclear D gene. Per germline, CDR1 LGHDT and CDR2 YNNKEL (reference sequence). CDR3 length equals 16 residues. Trimming stripped 1 base from V and 5 bases from J, with 18 bases between. This chain's CDR3 is CASSQVSSVGDNEQYF. CDR3 sequence (DNA): TGTGCCAGCAGCCAAGTTTCGTCTGTGGGCGACAACGAGCAGTACTTC.

The chain joins TRBV7-9 to TRBJ2-2, with 7 bases that match TRBD1. Looked up from germline, CDR1 is SEHNR and CDR2 is FQNEAQ (reference sequence). V shed 6 bases, J shed 7 bases, and the junction held 8 bases outside the gene matches. The CDR3 contains 14 residues. This chain's CDR3 is CASRHQGEGGELFF. The CDR3 nucleotides are TGTGCCAGCAGACATCAGGGGGAAGGCGGGGAGCTGTTTTTT.

This chain uses TRBV19 with TRBJ1-1; possibly TRBD1 for D (6 bases). Germline assignment: CDR1 LNHDA and CDR2 SQIVND (reference sequence). This CDR3 contains 13 residues. Trimming took off 6 bases at V and 0 bases at J, with 8 bases between the two ends. CDR3 bases: TGTGCCAGTAGCAGGGGACTGAACACTGAAGCTTTCTTT. This gives the protein CASSRGLNTEAFF. Using reference TRBV19 and TRBJ1-1 for the parts outside the CDR3, the full variable domain is DGGITQSPKYLFRKEGQNVTLSCEQNLNHDAMYWYRQDPGQGLRLIYYSQIVNDFQKGDIAEGYSVSREKKESFPLTVTSAQKNPTAFYLCASSRGLNTEAFFGQGTRLTVV.

For the CDR3, the DNA is TGCGCCAGCAGCTTGGAGGGACAGGCTGCCTACGAGCAGTACTTC. Protein sequence: CASSLEGQAAYEQYF. This rearrangement joins TRBV5-1 to TRBJ2-7, with 8 bases lining up with TRBD1. Germline values: CDR1 SGHRS, CDR2 YFSETQ. This CDR3 has 15 residues. V shed 0 bases and J 2 bases; nucleotides not matched to a gene: 4.

The V gene is TRBV5-1, the J gene TRBJ1-1, with D maybe TRBD1 (5 bases). The CDR3 extends over 13 amino acids. V lost 5 bases and J lost 1, with 9 bases in between. CDR1 is SGHRS, CDR2 YFSETQ, per germline. The CDR3, as DNA: TGCGCCAGCAGTAAAACAGGGAACACTGAAGCTTTCTTT. Translating gives CASSKTGNTEAFF.

V gene TRBV19 combines with J gene TRBJ2-1, with 10 bases aligning to TRBD1. The V and J ends lost 4 bases and 5 bases, in that order; junction bases with no gene match: 2. This CDR3 is built from 14 residues. CDR1 is LNHDA, CDR2 SQIVND, per germline (reference sequence). This chain's CDR3 is CASSTGTGDNEQFF. In DNA form, the CDR3 reads TGTGCCAGTAGTACAGGGACAGGGGACAATGAGCAGTTCTTC.

This rearrangement joins TRBV5-5 to TRBJ1-2, with no clear D. This CDR3 contains 15 residues. V was clipped by 4 bases and J by 0 bases, with 13 bases between them. Per the germline V gene, CDR1 is SGHKS and CDR2 is YYEKEE (reference sequence). The CDR3 spells CASSPLGQANYGYTF. The CDR3 DNA reads as TGTGCCAGCAGCCCTCTTGGGCAGGCTAACTATGGCTACACCTTC.

The chain has TRBV4-1 and TRBJ2-5; D gene ambiguous. The CDR3 extends over 14 amino acids. Germline CDR1 MGHRA, CDR2 YSYEKL. V dropped 0 bases and J dropped 4 bases, with 9 bases sitting between them. The DNA for the CDR3 is TGCGCCAGCAGCCAAGATCGGTTTGCAGAGACCCAGTACTTC. It encodes CASSQDRFAETQYF.

The chain couples TRBV12-3 or TRBV12-4 to TRBJ2-1, with D uncertain. The CDR3 loop spans 12 amino acids. The V and J ends lost 5 bases and 4 bases respectively, with 6 bases between them. CDR3 loop: CASSLGYNEQFF. The CDR3 DNA reads as TGTGCCAGCAGTCTCGGGTACAATGAGCAGTTCTTC.